This entry features one T cell receptor (beta chain) sequence. The CDR3 totals 14 residues. Trimming removed 5 bases from V and 7 bases from J, with 18 bases in between. Germline lookup yields CDR1 GTSNPN and CDR2 SVGIG (reference sequence). This entry comes from a study of control samples from healthy donors and cancer patients. Assay: immunoSEQ multiplex PCR; the TCRdb copy retains only in-frame clones and omits some. The table lists fewer than 70,000 clones, approximately 94% of them singletons. This sequence joins TRBV30 and TRBJ2-1; D could derive from TRBD1 or TRBD2 (6 bases each). The TCR sequence derives from a man aged 30-40 years in good health. The specimen was blood. The CDR3 loop reads CAWGPRGGINEQFF. CDR3 coding DNA: TGTGCCTGGGGGCCCCGAGGGGGGATTAATGAGCAGTTCTTC. Using reference TRBV30 and TRBJ2-1 for the parts outside the CDR3, the full variable domain is SQTIHQWPATLVQPVGSPLSLECTVEGTSNPNLYWYRQAAGRGLQLLFYSVGIGQISSEVPQNLSASRPQDRQFILSSKKLLLSDSGFYLCAWGPRGGINEQFFGPGTRLTVL.